These 29 T cell receptor beta chains came from one sample sequenced in a study of blood T cell repertoires in COVID-19. Produced via immunoSEQ multiplex PCR; TCRdb's table is partial and in-frame only. Here the sample spans approximately 130,000 clones, about 80% being singletons. The sequencing input was peripheral blood. These receptor sequences come from a human donor in a cohort sampled during active COVID-19.

The V call is TRBV28, the J call TRBJ2-5; 8 bases fit TRBD1. This CDR3 has 14 residues. Germline lookup yields CDR1 MDHEN and CDR2 SYDVKM. Trimming took 5 bases from V and 2 from J; bases not matched to a gene: 4. The CDR3 sequence is CASSLQGAQETQYF. CDR3 bases: TGTGCCAGCAGTCTTCAGGGGGCTCAAGAGACCCAGTACTTC.

This chain uses TRBV28 with TRBJ1-5; D is unclear. Trimming removed 3 bases from V and 7 bases from J, with 19 bases in between. Germline CDR1 and CDR2: MDHEN and SYDVKM. The CDR3 has 16 residues. CDR3: CASSFLGKQRKQPQHF. In DNA form, the CDR3 reads TGTGCCAGCAGTTTCCTCGGGAAACAACGGAAACAGCCCCAGCATTTT.

The CDR3 reads CASSGRTGGNTEAFF. The CDR3 DNA reads TGTGCCAGCAGCGGTCGGACAGGGGGGAACACTGAAGCTTTCTTT. The V call is TRBV9, the J call TRBJ1-1, with TRBD1 matching 10 bases. CDR1 and CDR2 from the germline V gene are SGDLS and YYNGEE. CDR3 size: 15 residues. V lost 3 bases to trimming and J lost 1 base; unmatched junction nucleotides: 3.

The table lists this clone with a few counts. The V gene is TRBV7-9, the J gene TRBJ2-7; a weak D match, TRBD1 (5 bases). The CDR3 sequence is 13 residues long. The V gene lost 5 bases and the J gene lost 4 bases, with 12 bases spanning the gap. From germline, CDR1 is SEHNR and CDR2 FQNEAQ (reference sequence). CDR3 sequence (DNA): TGTGCCAGCAGCCGACCCGACAGTTACGAGCAGTACTTC. Translation: CASSRPDSYEQYF.

V and J are TRBV24-1 and TRBJ2-1, with TRBD2 matching over 15 bases. In germline, CDR1 is KGHDR, CDR2 SFDVKD. The ends lost 4 bases at V and 7 bases at J; junction bases unmatched: 7. The CDR3 spans 17 residues. The DNA of the CDR3 is TGTGCCACCAGTGACGTCCTAGGGACTAGCGGGGGGAATGAGCAGTTCTTC. The encoded protein is CATSDVLGTSGGNEQFF.

The chain couples TRBV9 to TRBJ1-6; D may be TRBD1 (5 bases). The CDR3 runs to 13 residues. The V end was cut by 4 bases, the J end by 12 bases, with 14 bases between. The germline V gene has CDR1 SGDLS and CDR2 YYNGEE. The CDR3: CASSTYPGGPLHF. The CDR3 DNA follows: TGTGCCAGCAGCACCTATCCGGGGGGACCCCTCCACTTT.

J is TRBJ2-1 and V is TRBV7-2; 11 bases fit TRBD2. Germline assignment: CDR1 SGHTA and CDR2 FQGNSA. CDR3 length: 17 amino acids. The trim removed 5 bases at V and 8 bases at J, leaving 14 bases unmatched. CDR3 coding DNA: TGTGCCAGCAGCCCGCCACTAGCGGGGGACAACCGGGATGAGCAGTTCTTC. It encodes CASSPPLAGDNRDEQFF.

V gene TRBV24-1 combines with J gene TRBJ1-2; D is perhaps TRBD1 (6 bases). The CDR3 is made up of 14 amino acids. In germline, CDR1 is KGHDR, CDR2 SFDVKD. Trimming cost V 4 bases and J 5 bases, with 13 bases left between them. The CDR3 region has the DNA TGTGCCACCAGTGAACACGACAGGCGTTATGGCTACACCTTC. It encodes CATSEHDRRYGYTF.

The chain carries TRBV25-1 and TRBJ1-3; weak D call: TRBD1 (6 bases). Trimming left V 5 bases short and J 0 bases short, with 14 bases between. This CDR3 region has 16 residues. CDR1 MGHDK and CDR2 SYGVNS come from the germline V gene. This CDR3 is CASSSPGQISGNTIYF. DNA of the CDR3: TGTGCCAGCAGTTCCCCGGGACAAATCTCTGGAAACACCATATATTTT.

This clone was detected only a few times. This chain links TRBV5-1 with TRBJ2-1, with 9 bases lining up with TRBD1. CDR3 length: 15 amino acids. Germline V gene lookup returns CDR1 SGHRS and CDR2 YFSETQ. V lost 4 bases, J lost 2 bases, and 4 bases stayed unmatched. CDR3 sequence (DNA): TGCGCCAGCAGCCCGGGACAGGGAGCCTACAATGAGCAGTTCTTC. Its protein product is CASSPGQGAYNEQFF.

The V gene is TRBV14, the J gene TRBJ2-3, with TRBD2 as a possible D gene (5 bases). Germline CDR1 is SGHDN and CDR2 is FVKESK. The CDR3 has 12 amino acids. V lost 1 base and J lost 8, with 7 bases in between. The CDR3 DNA sequence: TGTGCCAGCAGCCAAGTTGCGGGTACGCAGTATTTT. This gives the protein CASSQVAGTQYF.

The chain links TRBV9 to TRBJ2-3; 7 nucleotides align to TRBD2. With 0 bases clipped from V and 6 bases from J, the junction kept 7 bases outside the gene matches. The germline V gene encodes CDR1 SGDLS and CDR2 YYNGEE. The CDR3 loop spans 15 amino acids. The CDR3 region is CASSVGTSQADTQYF. CDR3 in DNA: TGTGCCAGCAGCGTAGGGACTAGTCAGGCCGATACGCAGTATTTT.

V is TRBV15 and J is TRBJ1-2, with D possibly matching TRBD1 (6 bases). CDR1 and CDR2 from the germline V gene are LNHNV and YYDKDF (reference sequence). The CDR3 spans 15 residues. V dropped 1 base and J dropped 6 bases, with 15 bases sitting between them. The CDR3 region has the DNA TGTGCCACCAGCAGAGCCGAGGGGGGGGAGGATGGCTACACCTTC. It translates to CATSRAEGGEDGYTF.

The chain recombines TRBV2 with TRBJ1-5, with D unresolved. CDR3 length: 15 amino acids. V was pared by 4 bases and J by 0 bases, with 10 bases between. Germline V gene data show CDR1 as SNHLY and CDR2 as FYNNEI. The CDR3 loop reads CASSGTPYSNQPQHF. The CDR3 DNA follows: TGTGCCAGCAGTGGTACACCTTATAGCAATCAGCCCCAGCATTTT.

V and J are TRBV4-1 and TRBJ2-2; 7 bases are shared with TRBD1. J was trimmed by 3 bases and V by 3 bases; bases with no gene match: 4. CDR1 and CDR2 (germline): MGHRA, YSYEKL. This CDR3 is built from 15 residues. The DNA of the CDR3 is TGCGCCAGCAGCCACCCCGACAGGGACACCGGGGAGCTGTTTTTT. As protein: CASSHPDRDTGELFF.

In this sample, this clone turned up once. The chain links TRBV7-2 to TRBJ1-5; maybe TRBD1 (6 bases). The CDR3 length is 15 residues. The germline CDR1 and CDR2 sequences are SGHTA and FQGNSA. The V end lost 5 bases, the J end lost 4 bases, and 15 bases lay between the germline ends. CDR3 in DNA: TGTGCCAGCAGCCTACAGGGTACGGTAAATCAGCCCCAGCATTTT. Translation gives CASSLQGTVNQPQHF.

V gene TRBV19 combines with J gene TRBJ1-6, with 9 bases identical to TRBD1. CDR3 length equals 13 residues. CDR1 is LNHDA, CDR2 SQIVND, per germline (reference sequence). The J segment lost 5 bases and the V segment lost 11 bases, leaving 4 bases of the junction unmatched. CDR3 in DNA: TGTGCCTCACGGGACAGGGATAATTCACCCCTCCACTTT. Translated, it gives CASRDRDNSPLHF.

V usage is TRBV12-5 and J usage is TRBJ2-1; D not certain. V dropped 4 bases and J dropped 5 bases, with 6 bases sitting between them. The CDR3 sequence is 12 residues long. CDR1 LGHNT and CDR2 FRNRAP come from the germline V gene. CDR3 sequence: CASGYSHNEQFF. CDR3 DNA: TGTGCTAGTGGTTACTCACACAATGAGCAGTTCTTC.

In regard to this clone: One base away lies a much larger clone, so this may be a sequencing read error. Other DNA sequences from this sample encode an identical CDR3 as well. The chain has TRBV7-3 and TRBJ1-1, with a weak D call TRBD1 (6 bases). The V end was cut by 0 bases, the J end by 5 bases, with 7 bases between. The V gene's germline CDR1 is SGHTA and CDR2 FQGTGA. CDR3 length: 13 residues. The CDR3 loop is CASSLTGGTEAFF. CDR3 sequence (DNA): TGTGCCAGCAGCTTAACAGGGGGTACTGAAGCTTTCTTT. Complete variable domain (other parts from reference TRBV7-3 and TRBJ1-1): GAGVSQTPSNKVTEKGKYVELRCDPISGHTALYWYRQSLGQGPEFLIYFQGTGAADDSGLPNDRFFAVRPEGSVSTLKIQRTERGDSAVYLCASSLTGGTEAFFGQGTRLTVV.

This clone showed up just a few times. Other DNA sequences in the sample encode the same CDR3. This chain links TRBV2 with TRBJ2-2, with TRBD2 as a possible D gene (6 bases). Germline CDR1 and CDR2: SNHLY and FYNNEI. The CDR3 consists of 14 residues. Trimming took off 6 bases at V and 1 base at J, with 9 bases between the two ends. The CDR3 is CASRGTLNTGELFF. CDR3 bases: TGTGCCAGCAGGGGGACTCTGAACACCGGGGAGCTGTTTTTT.

This clone was seen a single time. This chain connects TRBV27 to TRBJ2-7, with TRBD2 identical over 7 bases. Trimming cost V 1 base and J 1 base; bases outside gene matches: 4. Germline CDR1 and CDR2: MNHEY and SMNVEV (reference sequence). The CDR3 totals 15 residues. CDR3 sequence: CASSLFAGVSYEQYF. The CDR3 DNA follows: TGTGCCAGCAGTTTATTTGCGGGGGTTTCCTACGAGCAGTACTTC.

This clone has only a few counts. The chain couples TRBV15 to TRBJ2-1; TRBD2 matches at 9 bases. The V segment lost 0 bases and the J segment 5 bases; nucleotides outside the gene matches: 5. The CDR3 loop spans 16 amino acids. Germline CDR1 LNHNV, CDR2 YYDKDF (reference sequence). The CDR3 loop is CATSREGTSSNNEQFF. DNA for the CDR3: TGTGCCACCAGCAGAGAAGGGACTAGCAGTAACAATGAGCAGTTCTTC.

V gene TRBV11-2 combines with J gene TRBJ2-1, with 7 bases matching TRBD1. Germline V CDR1 and CDR2: SGHAT, FQNNGV. This CDR3 contains 14 residues. V lost 5 bases and J lost 4; bases outside the gene matches: 5. CDR3 in amino acids: CASSIKGQYNEQFF. CDR3 in DNA: TGTGCCAGCAGCATAAAGGGACAGTACAATGAGCAGTTCTTC.

The chain uses TRBV3-1 (or the pseudogene TRBV3-2) and TRBJ2-3; maybe TRBD2 (6 bases). Looked up from germline, CDR1 is LGHDT and CDR2 is YNNKEL (reference sequence). With 4 bases removed from V and 3 bases from J, the gap between germline ends came to 8 bases. This CDR3 contains 13 residues. The CDR3 loop reads CASSLGGTDTQYF. The DNA of the CDR3 is TGTGCCAGCAGCCTTGGGGGGACAGATACGCAGTATTTT.

This sequence joins TRBV28 and TRBJ2-7, with TRBD1 identical over 7 bases. The CDR3 consists of 15 residues. In germline, CDR1 is MDHEN, CDR2 SYDVKM. V lost 7 bases and J lost 4; bases outside the gene matches: 13. CDR3 residues: CASIIRQGAGYEQYF. For the CDR3, the DNA is TGTGCCAGCATTATTCGACAGGGAGCAGGGTACGAGCAGTACTTC.

J is TRBJ2-7 and V is TRBV5-1; 10 nucleotides align to TRBD2. Germline V CDR1 and CDR2: SGHRS, YFSETQ. The CDR3 runs to 16 residues. With V trimmed by 4 bases and J by 5 bases, 12 bases remained unmatched. The CDR3 loop reads CASSAEALAGGNEQYF. The CDR3 coding sequence is TGCGCCAGCAGCGCGGAAGCTTTAGCGGGGGGCAACGAGCAGTACTTC.

V is TRBV10-3 and J is TRBJ1-3, with 8 positions matching TRBD1. The CDR3 is made up of 14 amino acids. The trim removed 11 bases at V and 0 bases at J, leaving 6 bases unmatched. From germline, CDR1 is ENHRY and CDR2 SYGVKD. CDR3 bases: TGTGCCTCGGGACAGGACGGCTCTGGAAACACCATATATTTT. Protein: CASGQDGSGNTIYF.

The chain has TRBV27 and TRBJ1-2; TRBD1 agrees at 8 bases. The CDR3 consists of 13 residues. The ends lost 3 bases at V and 7 bases at J; junction bases unmatched: 4. The germline CDR1 and CDR2 sequences are MNHEY and SMNVEV (reference sequence). The CDR3: CASSFGTGSGYTF. The CDR3 nucleotides are TGTGCCAGCAGTTTCGGGACAGGCTCTGGCTACACCTTC.

The chain couples TRBV7-6 to TRBJ2-7; TRBD2 is a possible D gene (7 bases). The CDR3 runs 17 residues. The V end was cut by 1 base, the J end by 2 bases, with 18 bases between. Germline loops: CDR1 SGHVS, CDR2 FNYEAQ. CDR3 sequence: CASSLERGGREPYEQYF. In DNA, the CDR3 is TGTGCCAGCAGCTTAGAAAGGGGGGGAAGGGAACCCTACGAGCAGTACTTC.